The present T cell receptor beta chain was sequenced within a study of blood T cell repertoires in COVID-19. Study-level information: T cells, B-cell-depleted T cells, or PBMCs supplied cDNA or gDNA.

Germline assignment: CDR1 MNHEY and CDR2 SVGAGI. Trimming removed 6 bases at V and 4 bases at J, with 13 bases between. The CDR3 spans 13 residues. In the source study's methods: Amplifying reference gene primers gave estimates of nucleated cell counts. The data were produced by immunoSEQ multiplex PCR, yet TCRdb's version contains in-frame clones alone and is incomplete. Clonal size and the V and J genes are those of that table, whereas D and trimming came from the DNA. The sample has approximately 83,000 clones; over 75% are singletons. The chain recombines TRBV6-5 with TRBJ2-7, with D possibly TRBD1 on 6 matching bases. Sequenced sample: peripheral blood. The source is a man in his sixties or seventies with acute or convalescent COVID-19. The CDR3 here is CASSRTDRYEQYF. The CDR3 DNA reads TGTGCCAGCAGCCGAACCGACAGGTACGAGCAGTACTTC.